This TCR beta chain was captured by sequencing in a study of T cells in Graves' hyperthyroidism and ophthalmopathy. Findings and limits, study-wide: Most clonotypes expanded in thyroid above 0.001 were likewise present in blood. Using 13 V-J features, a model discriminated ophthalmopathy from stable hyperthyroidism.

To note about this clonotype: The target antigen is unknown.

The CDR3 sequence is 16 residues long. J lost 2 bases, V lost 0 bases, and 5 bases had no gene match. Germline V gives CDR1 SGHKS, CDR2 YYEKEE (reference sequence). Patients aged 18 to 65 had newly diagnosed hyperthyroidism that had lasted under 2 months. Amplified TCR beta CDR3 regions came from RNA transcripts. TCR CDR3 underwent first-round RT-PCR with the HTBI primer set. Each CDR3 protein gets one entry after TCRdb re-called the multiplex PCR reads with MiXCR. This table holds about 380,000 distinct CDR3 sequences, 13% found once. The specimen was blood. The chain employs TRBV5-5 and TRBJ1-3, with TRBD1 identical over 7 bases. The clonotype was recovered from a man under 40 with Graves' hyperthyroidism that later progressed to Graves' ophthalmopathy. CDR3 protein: CASSLGAGTAGNTIYF. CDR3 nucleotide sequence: TGTGCCAGCAGCTTGGGAGCCGGGACAGCTGGAAACACCATATATTTT.